The rows below give T cell receptor beta chains drawn from one sample of a study of T cells in Graves' hyperthyroidism and ophthalmopathy. TCRdb fed the multiplex PCR reads into MiXCR, producing one record per CDR3 protein. The sample lists 250,000 to 300,000 distinct CDR3 sequences, more than 12% seen once, with 13% in the top ten. The source material was blood. The source of these receptors is a middle-aged woman with Graves' hyperthyroidism that later progressed to Graves' ophthalmopathy. Each CDR3 is given with its conserved first and last residue. A D gene is named only where the DNA matches it firmly. A row's size may be missing; if present it is once, few, many or a size class.

j_gene	d_gene	v_gene	abundance	CDR3nt	CDR3aa
TRBJ2-3	TRBD1	TRBV7-6	many	TGTGCCAGCAGCTTGGACAGGGGAAGCACAGATACGCAGTATTTT	CASSLDRGSTDTQYF
TRBJ2-1	TRBD2	TRBV18	many	TGTGCCAGCTCCCAAGGGAGGGAACCAGTCCCGTTCTTC	CASSQGREPVPFF
TRBJ2-7	-	TRBV20-1	many	TGCAGTGCTAGTCTTCGGGGCCTCTCCTACGAGCAGTACTTC	CSASLRGLSYEQYF
TRBJ2-2	TRBD2	TRBV20-1	-	TGCAGTGCTAGAATGGGACTAGCCGACACCGGGGAGCTGTTTTTT	CSARMGLADTGELFF
TRBJ1-5	-	TRBV6-5	few	TGTGCCAGCAGTTACCGGGGGTCGGGGGGCAATCAGCCCCAGCATTTT	CASSYRGSGGNQPQHF
TRBJ1-5	-	TRBV7-2	many	TGTGCCAGCAGCTTAAACAGGGAGTGGGGCAATCAGCCCCAGCATTTT	CASSLNREWGNQPQHF
TRBJ1-6	TRBD1	TRBV2	many	TGTGCCAGCAGTGAAGAGGGACAGGGGTATTCACCCCTCCACTTT	CASSEEGQGYSPLHF
TRBJ1-4	-	TRBV2	-	TGTGCCAGCAGCACCCCGGGGCAGACTAATGAAAAACTGTTTTTT	CASSTPGQTNEKLFF
TRBJ2-1	TRBD2	TRBV20-1	few	TGCAGTGCTAGAGACCCCGGGACTAGCGGGGACCGGCAGTTCTTC	CSARDPGTSGDRQFF
TRBJ1-2	TRBD1	TRBV27	many	TGTGCCAGCAGTTTATCCCCGGGACAGGGATTTGACTATGGCTACACCTTC	CASSLSPGQGFDYGYTF
TRBJ2-2	-	TRBV6-1	many	TGTGCCAGCAGTTATGGTGGTTTCACCGGGGAGCTGTTTTTT	CASSYGGFTGELFF
TRBJ2-2	-	TRBV9	-	TGTGCCAGCAGCGTAGGAGCGAACACCGGGGAGCTGTTTTTT	CASSVGANTGELFF
TRBJ2-1	-	TRBV11-3	many	TGTGCCAGCAGCTTAGGCTTTGGCTACAATGAGCAGTTCTTC	CASSLGFGYNEQFF
TRBJ2-3	TRBD1	TRBV11-2	-	TGTGCCAGCAGCTTATTCCCGGGACAGGGCACAGATACGCAGTATTTT	CASSLFPGQGTDTQYF
TRBJ1-1	-	TRBV7-9	many	TGTGCCAGCAGCTTGGGATATGGGGATGAAGCTTTCTTT	CASSLGYGDEAFF
TRBJ2-3	-	TRBV12-3/TRBV12-4	many	TGTGCCAGCAGTCCAGGGGAATGGAGCACAGATACGCAGTATTTT	CASSPGEWSTDTQYF
TRBJ2-2	TRBD2	TRBV13	few	TGTGCCAGCAGCTTAACCCGGGAGGGCGTATTCGGGGAGCTGTTTTTT	CASSLTREGVFGELFF
TRBJ1-1	-	TRBV15	many	TGTGCCACCAGCAGAGTATCCGGGGCCGACACTGAAGCTTTCTTT	CATSRVSGADTEAFF
TRBJ2-4	-	TRBV19	-	TGTGCCAGTACCCTGGGGCCGGGGGCCAAAAACATTCAGTACTTC	CASTLGPGAKNIQYF
TRBJ2-1	TRBD2	TRBV28	few	TGTGCCAGCAGCCAAGCCGCTAGCGGGAGAATTGGGGGTGAGCAGTTCTTC	CASSQAASGRIGGEQFF
TRBJ2-1	TRBD2	TRBV7-9	once	TGTGCCAGCAGCCCGAGACTAGCGGGAAACAATGAGCAGTCCTTC	CASSPRLAGNNEQSF
TRBJ2-1	TRBD2	TRBV7-3	-	TGTGCCAACAGCTTATCCCTAGCGGGATACAATGAGCAGTTCTTC	CANSLSLAGYNEQFF
TRBJ1-1	-	TRBV2	many	TGTGCCAGCAGGCCACCGAACCCTGAAGCTTTCTTT	CASRPPNPEAFF
TRBJ2-7	-	TRBV3-1	many	TGTGCCAGCAGCAACACCAGGAGCTCCTACGAGCAGTACTTC	CASSNTRSSYEQYF
TRBJ2-3	-	TRBV20-1	few	TGCAGTGCCGGGGACTGGGGCACAGATACGCAGTATTTT	CSAGDWGTDTQYF
TRBJ2-7	TRBD2	TRBV15	many	TGTGCCACCAGCAGAGATTCTAGCGGGCTTCCCTACGAGCAGTACTTC	CATSRDSSGLPYEQYF
TRBJ2-2	TRBD2	TRBV29-1	many	TGCAGCGTTGACTCGACTAGCGGGAGGACGGGCACCGGGGAGCTGTTTTTT	CSVDSTSGRTGTGELFF
TRBJ2-7	-	TRBV7-9	few	TGTGCCAGCAGCTCGGACGCGACCTACGAGCAGTACTTC	CASSSDATYEQYF